This T cell receptor beta chain was recorded in a study of graft-versus-host responses after intestinal transplantation. Sequencing used immunoSEQ multiplex PCR; TCRdb keeps in-frame clones, though not all of them. Among about 70,000 clones listed, 90% were seen once. Turning to this clone: Its antigen is unidentified.

V shed 6 bases and J shed 5 bases, with 19 bases lying between them. The CDR3 runs 15 residues. In germline, CDR1 is LNHDA, CDR2 SQIVND (reference sequence). The material was unstimulated CD8+ T cells sorted from spleen or lymph node cells, obtained before transplant. This TCR was recovered from a human donor who was the organ donor for an intestinal transplant. This chain uses TRBV19 with TRBJ2-5; a weak D match, TRBD1 (5 bases). The CDR3 is CASRSRDFGSETQYF. As DNA, the CDR3 is TGTGCCAGTAGAAGCAGGGATTTTGGTTCGGAGACCCAGTACTTC.